This T cell receptor (beta chain) appears in the sequencing data of a study of Graves' ophthalmopathy and Graves' hyperthyroidism. CDR1 is SGHVS and CDR2 is FQNEAQ in the germline V gene. This CDR3 has 16 amino acids. J lost 7 bases, V lost 1 base, and 13 bases had no gene match. Amplification of TCR beta CDR3 regions used RNA transcripts. HTBI-primed RT-PCR formed the first round, and a multiplex PCR formed the second. Each CDR3 protein gets one entry after TCRdb re-called the multiplex PCR reads with MiXCR. The repertoire holds about 220,000 distinct CDR3 sequences, with about a fifth as singletons. Ten or more counts support this clonotype.

The receptor was derived from a woman aged 50 to 65 with Graves' ophthalmopathy. What was sequenced was peripheral blood. V is TRBV7-8 and J is TRBJ2-7, with 7 positions matching TRBD1. The DNA of the CDR3 is TGTGCCAGCAGCTTAGAGTGGGACAGAGTTCTACGGGAGCAGTACTTC. Its protein is CASSLEWDRVLREQYF. The full variable domain, with the rest looked up from reference TRBV7-8 and TRBJ2-7, is GAGVSQSPRYKVAKRGQDVALRCDPISGHVSLFWYQQALGQGPEFLTYFQNEAQLDKSGLPSDRFFAERPEGSVSTLKIQRTQQEDSAVYLCASSLEWDRVLREQYFGPGTRLTVT.